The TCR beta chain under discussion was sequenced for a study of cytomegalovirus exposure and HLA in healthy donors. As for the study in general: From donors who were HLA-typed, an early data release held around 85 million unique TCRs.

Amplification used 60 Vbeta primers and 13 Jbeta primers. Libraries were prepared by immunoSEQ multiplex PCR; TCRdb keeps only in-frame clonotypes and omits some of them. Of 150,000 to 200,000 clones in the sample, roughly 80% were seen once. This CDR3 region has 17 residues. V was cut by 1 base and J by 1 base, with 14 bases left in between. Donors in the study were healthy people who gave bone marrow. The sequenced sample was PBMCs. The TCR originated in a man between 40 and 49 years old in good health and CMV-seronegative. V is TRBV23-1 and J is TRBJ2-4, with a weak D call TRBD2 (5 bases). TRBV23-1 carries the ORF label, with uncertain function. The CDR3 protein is CASSQYFRESAKNIQYF. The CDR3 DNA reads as TGCGCCAGCAGTCAATATTTCCGGGAATCGGCCAAAAACATTCAGTACTTC.